The T cell receptor beta chain described here comes from a study of shared clonotypes between healthy human individuals. Study conclusions and caveats: Sequencing depth was predicted to influence how clonotypes are shared among donors. Rarefaction revealed incomplete sorted-subset sequencing despite large depth. The study found lower generation probabilities in non-shared clonotypes than in those shared by all four donors.

CDR1 is SGHNT and CDR2 is YYREEE in the germline V gene (reference sequence). V lost 3 bases and J lost 4; bases outside the gene matches: 1. The CDR3 has 14 amino acids. On this clone itself: Its specificity is unknown. The identical CDR3 is also encoded by other nucleotide sequences in the sample.

Here immunoSEQ multiplex PCR was the method, and the copy in TCRdb shows in-frame clones only, minus some. In the table there are more than 1.2 million clones, 98% to 99% of which are singletons. This chain links TRBV5-4 with TRBJ1-5; 10 nucleotides line up with TRBD1. The clonotype comes from a man younger than 40 in good health. The source material was naive CD4+ T cells sorted from blood. Subset defined: CD45RA+ positively selected. The CDR3 reads CASSSGQGNQPQHF. Written as DNA, the CDR3 is TGTGCCAGCAGCTCGGGACAGGGGAATCAGCCCCAGCATTTT.